This T cell receptor (beta chain) came from a study of blood T cell repertoires in COVID-19. The wider study: Both acute and convalescent COVID-19 samples were obtained from the United States, Italy and Spain.

V dropped 7 bases and J dropped 0; count of bases not matched to a gene: 15. The CDR3 runs 18 residues. The V gene's germline CDR1 is LNHDA and CDR2 SQIVND (reference sequence). The authors' processing: Amplification from reference gene primers served as the basis for estimated nucleated cell counts. Profiled with immunoSEQ multiplex PCR; TCRdb holds only in-frame clones, not every one. V and J calls and clone size follow that table, whereas D and trimming were derived from the DNA. Of some 97,000 clones detected, approximately 88% appear once; the ten largest clones hold 5.5% to 6.5%. The receptor comes from a woman aged 60-70 years with acute or convalescent COVID-19. The sequenced sample consisted of peripheral blood. The V and J genes are TRBV19 and TRBJ1-3, with 7 bases fitting TRBD1. For the CDR3, the DNA is TGTGCCAGTAAAGGGACCCCGGGACAGACTAACTCTGGAAACACCATATATTTT. It encodes CASKGTPGQTNSGNTIYF. Variable domain in full (rest from reference TRBV19 and TRBJ1-3): DGGITQSPKYLFRKEGQNVTLSCEQNLNHDAMYWYRQDPGQGLRLIYYSQIVNDFQKGDIAEGYSVSREKKESFPLTVTSAQKNPTAFYLCASKGTPGQTNSGNTIYFGEGSWLTVV.